This paragraph reports one TCR beta chain. Sequence at one end of the junction differs from germline and may be a read error. Per the germline V gene, CDR1 is SGDLS and CDR2 is YYNGEE. The CDR3 is 16 residues long. The template for TCR beta VDJ and CDR3 sequence profiling was genomic DNA. TCRdb processed the reads anew with MiXCR; each CDR3 protein has one entry. The table shows 200,000 to 250,000 distinct CDR3 sequences, with roughly half occurring only once. The sample originates from a study of CD8+CD57+ T cells in acquired aplastic anemia. Across the study: Roughly 3.2 ug was the average amount of DNA from sorted CD4+ and CD8+ cells.

Patients chosen for sequencing had shown CD8+CD57+ cell expansion by flow cytometry. The V and J genes are TRBV9 and TRBJ2-3; 10 bases are a match to TRBD2. Sequenced material: sorted CD4+, CD8+, or CD8+CD57+ T cells (not recorded which) from PBMCs. This clonotype was sampled from a human donor with aplastic anemia. The CDR3 DNA is TGTGCCAGCGGCGTTTTCAGCGGGGGGGCCCCAGATACGCAGTATTTT. Translated, it gives CASGVFSGGAPDTQYF. Full variable domain (missing parts from reference TRBV9 and TRBJ2-3): DSGVTQTPKHLITATGQRVTLRCSPRSGDLSVYWYQQSLDQGLQFLIQYYNGEERAKGNILERFSAQQFPDLHSELNLSSLELGDSALYFCASGVFSGGAPDTQYFGPGTRLTVL.